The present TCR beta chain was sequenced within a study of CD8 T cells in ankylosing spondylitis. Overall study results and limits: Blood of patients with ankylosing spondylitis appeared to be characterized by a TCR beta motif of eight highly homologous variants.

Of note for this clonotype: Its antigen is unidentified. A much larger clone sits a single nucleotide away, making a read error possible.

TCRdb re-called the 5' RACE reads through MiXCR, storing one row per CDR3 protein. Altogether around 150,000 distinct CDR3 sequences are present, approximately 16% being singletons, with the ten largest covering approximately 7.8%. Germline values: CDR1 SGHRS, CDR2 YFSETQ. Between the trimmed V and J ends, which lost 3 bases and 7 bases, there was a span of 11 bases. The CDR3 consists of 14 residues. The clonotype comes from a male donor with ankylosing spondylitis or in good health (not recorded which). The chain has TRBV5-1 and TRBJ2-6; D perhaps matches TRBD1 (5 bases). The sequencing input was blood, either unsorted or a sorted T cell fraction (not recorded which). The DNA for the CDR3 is TGCGCCAGCAGCTCTCACACAGGCGCCAACGTCCTGACTTTC. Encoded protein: CASSSHTGANVLTF.